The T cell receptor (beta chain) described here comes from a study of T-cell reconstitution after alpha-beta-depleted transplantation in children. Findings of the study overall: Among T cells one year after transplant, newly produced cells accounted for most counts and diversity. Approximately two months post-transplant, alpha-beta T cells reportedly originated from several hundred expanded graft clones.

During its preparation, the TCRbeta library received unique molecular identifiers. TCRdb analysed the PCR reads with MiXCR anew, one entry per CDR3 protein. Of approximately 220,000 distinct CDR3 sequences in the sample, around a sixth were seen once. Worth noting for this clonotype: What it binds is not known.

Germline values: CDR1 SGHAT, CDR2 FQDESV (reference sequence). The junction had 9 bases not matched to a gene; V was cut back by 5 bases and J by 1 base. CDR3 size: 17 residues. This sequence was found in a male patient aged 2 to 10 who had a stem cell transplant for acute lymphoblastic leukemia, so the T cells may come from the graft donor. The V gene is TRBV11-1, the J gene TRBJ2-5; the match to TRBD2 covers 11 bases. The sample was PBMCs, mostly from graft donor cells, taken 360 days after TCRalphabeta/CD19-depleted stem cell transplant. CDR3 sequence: CASSGSLAGGFQETQYF. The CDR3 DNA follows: TGTGCCAGCAGCGGGTCGCTAGCGGGGGGTTTCCAAGAGACCCAGTACTTC.